Listed here are 30 T cell receptor beta chains from one sample, sequenced in a study of STAT5B mutations in CD4+ large granular lymphocyte leukemia. The data were produced by immunoSEQ multiplex PCR, yet TCRdb's version contains in-frame clones alone and is incomplete. The table includes over 20,000 clones, about 86% detected once. Sequenced sample: CD4+ T cells from blood buffy coats. These receptors all come from a human donor in good health.

V gene TRBV7-9 combines with J gene TRBJ2-2, with 7 positions matching TRBD1. Trimming removed 4 bases from V and 5 bases from J; junction bases left unmatched: 7. This CDR3 has 15 residues. Germline CDR1 reads SEHNR; CDR2 reads FQNEAQ (reference sequence). The CDR3 loop is CASSSDRAVTGELFF. In DNA, the CDR3 is TGTGCCAGCAGCTCCGACAGGGCGGTGACCGGGGAGCTGTTTTTT. Combining the CDR3 with reference TRBV7-9 and TRBJ2-2 gives the whole variable domain DTGVSQNPRHKITKRGQNVTFRCDPISEHNRLYWYRQTLGQGPEFLTYFQNEAQLEKSRLLSDRFSAERPKGSFSTLEIQRTEQGDSAMYLCASSSDRAVTGELFFGEGSRLTVL.

The chain links TRBV6-5 to TRBJ1-1; the D gene is possibly TRBD1 (5 bases). Deletions cut 0 bases from V and 0 bases from J, with 8 bases between. The CDR3 spans 15 residues. Germline V CDR1 and CDR2: MNHEY, SVGAGI. The DNA for the CDR3 is TGTGCCAGCAGTTACTCCAGACAGATGAACACTGAAGCTTTCTTT. This gives the protein CASSYSRQMNTEAFF.

The rearrangement links TRBV10-1 to TRBJ1-5; 7 bases are shared with TRBD1. Losses at the gene ends were 0 bases for V and 3 bases for J; bases not matched to a gene: 5. The germline V gene has CDR1 WNHNN and CDR2 SYGVQD (reference sequence). The length of the CDR3 is 16 residues. CDR3 sequence: CASSESPGTANQPQHF. The CDR3 coding sequence is TGCGCCAGCAGTGAGTCGCCCGGGACAGCCAATCAGCCCCAGCATTTT.

This chain links TRBV19 with TRBJ2-1, with 8 bases that match TRBD1. CDR1 is LNHDA and CDR2 is SQIVND in the germline V gene (reference sequence). J gave up 10 bases and V 0 bases, and 2 bases lay outside the gene matches. The CDR3 runs to 13 residues. This CDR3 reads CASSIDRGQEQFF. Written as DNA, the CDR3 is TGTGCCAGTAGTATAGACAGGGGGCAGGAGCAGTTCTTC.

The chain has TRBV27 and TRBJ2-7; possible D gene TRBD2, 6 bases. Germline V gene lookup returns CDR1 MNHEY and CDR2 SMNVEV (reference sequence). The ends were cut back, 1 base at V and 1 base at J, with 14 bases in the middle. The CDR3 runs to 16 residues. The CDR3 is CASSLFPGRGSYEQYF. DNA of the CDR3: TGTGCCAGCAGTTTATTCCCAGGTCGGGGGTCCTACGAGCAGTACTTC.

This chain connects TRBV7-2 to TRBJ1-4; D unresolved. Germline CDR1 reads SGHTA; CDR2 reads FQGNSA. The CDR3 is 14 residues long. The V and J ends lost 1 base and 3 bases respectively, with 6 bases between them. This CDR3 reads CASSLDFANEKLFF. Here the CDR3 DNA reads TGTGCCAGCAGCTTAGATTTTGCTAATGAAAAACTGTTTTTT.

This chain uses TRBV11-3 with TRBJ2-1, with unresolved D. CDR3 length: 12 amino acids. CDR1 is SGHNT and CDR2 is YENEEA in the germline V gene. Trimming stripped 2 bases from V and 10 bases from J, with 9 bases between. CDR3 bases: TGTGCCAGCAGCTTAACTCGTGGGGAGCAGTTCTTC. Its translation: CASSLTRGEQFF.

The chain joins TRBV7-9 to TRBJ1-2; D might be TRBD1 (6 bases). Germline V lookup: CDR1 SEHNR, CDR2 FQNEAQ (reference sequence). The CDR3 loop spans 14 amino acids. V lost 4 bases and J 6 bases, leaving 15 bases between the germline ends. CDR3 protein: CASSSNRVSDGYTF. The CDR3 bases are TGTGCCAGCAGCTCGAACAGGGTCAGTGATGGCTACACCTTC.

This rearrangement joins TRBV29-1 to TRBJ2-7, with 8 bases lining up with TRBD1. This CDR3 spans 12 amino acids. Germline CDR1 is SQVTM and CDR2 is ANQGSEA. V gave up 5 bases and J gave up 7 bases; unmatched junction bases: 7. The CDR3 reads CSVRQGAGEQYF. The CDR3 coding sequence is TGCAGCGTTCGGCAGGGGGCAGGGGAGCAGTACTTC.

The rearrangement links TRBV28 to TRBJ2-3; TRBD2 is a possible D gene (5 bases). This CDR3 has 12 residues. The V end lost 2 bases, the J end lost 11 bases, and 11 bases lay between the germline ends. CDR1 is MDHEN and CDR2 is SYDVKM in the germline V gene. CDR3 in amino acids: CASSLQERVQYF. Here the CDR3 DNA reads TGTGCCAGCAGTTTACAGGAGAGGGTGCAGTATTTT.

V and J are TRBV7-3 and TRBJ2-1; no clear D. The CDR3 totals 13 residues. Trimming took off 5 bases at V and 5 bases at J, with 10 bases between the two ends. Looked up from germline, CDR1 is SGHTA and CDR2 is FQGTGA. CDR3 loop: CASSPTLNNEQFF. The CDR3 coding sequence is TGTGCCAGCAGCCCCACCCTTAACAATGAGCAGTTCTTC.

The chain has TRBV27 and TRBJ2-4; 11 bases are shared with TRBD1. This CDR3 is 15 amino acids long. J was trimmed by 6 bases and V by 5 bases; bases with no gene match: 6. CDR1 is MNHEY, CDR2 SMNVEV, per germline (reference sequence). The CDR3 loop is CASSMRTGGGNIQYF. The CDR3 region has the DNA TGTGCCAGCAGTATGCGGACAGGGGGCGGAAACATTCAGTACTTC.

The chain employs TRBV7-8 and TRBJ2-7; no definite D call. CDR3 length equals 16 residues. In germline, CDR1 is SGHVS, CDR2 FQNEAQ. V dropped 5 bases and J dropped 2 bases, with 19 bases sitting between them. Here the CDR3 reads CASSVLRPPKAYEQYF. The DNA for the CDR3 is TGTGCCAGCAGCGTGCTAAGACCGCCCAAAGCCTACGAGCAGTACTTC.

V and J are TRBV9 and TRBJ2-3, with no clear D. The CDR3 has 17 residues. Trimming left V 2 bases short and J 0 bases short, with 16 bases between. The germline gives CDR1 SGDLS, CDR2 YYNGEE. In DNA, the CDR3 is TGTGCCAGCAGCGTCCGAAAACAGAGCTATAGCACAGATACGCAGTATTTT. Protein sequence: CASSVRKQSYSTDTQYF.

This chain joins TRBV11-3 and TRBJ2-2, with 13 positions matching TRBD2. With 5 bases clipped from V and 11 bases from J, the junction kept 8 bases outside the gene matches. CDR3 length equals 15 residues. Germline CDR1 and CDR2: SGHNT and YENEEA. In nucleotides, the CDR3 is TGTGCCAGCAGCCAACGACTAGCGGGAGGCCGAGAGCTGTTTTTT. Its protein product is CASSQRLAGGRELFF.

The chain links TRBV5-4 to TRBJ2-5; D is unclear. In germline, CDR1 is SGHNT, CDR2 YYREEE (reference sequence). CDR3 size: 13 residues. V lost 5 bases to trimming and J lost 1 base, with 9 bases between them. CDR3 protein: CASRSDIQETQYF. For the CDR3, the DNA is TGTGCCAGCAGATCCGACATCCAAGAGACCCAGTACTTC.

The V gene is TRBV5-1, the J gene TRBJ2-7, with 12 bases that match TRBD2. The CDR3 length is 16 residues. The V and J ends lost 2 bases and 2 bases, in that order; junction bases with no gene match: 5. Germline V gives CDR1 SGHRS, CDR2 YFSETQ. This chain's CDR3 is CASSFTSGRTPYEQYF. The CDR3 DNA sequence: TGCGCCAGCAGCTTCACTAGCGGGAGGACCCCCTACGAGCAGTACTTC.

On this clone: At the DNA level, this CDR3 is encoded by other sequences in the same sample as well. V gene TRBV5-1 combines with J gene TRBJ1-4; no clear D. Germline V gene sequence: CDR1 SGHRS, CDR2 YFSETQ. This CDR3 comprises 15 residues. V dropped 0 bases and J dropped 0 bases, with 6 bases sitting between them. CDR3 protein: CASSLAAATNEKLFF. Here the CDR3 DNA reads TGCGCCAGCAGCTTGGCGGCCGCAACTAATGAAAAACTGTTTTTT. The full variable domain, its missing parts supplied by reference TRBV5-1 and TRBJ1-4, is KAGVTQTPRYLIKTRGQQVTLSCSPISGHRSVSWYQQTPGQGLQFLFEYFSETQRNKGNFPGRFSGRQFSNSRSEMNVSTLELGDSALYLCASSLAAATNEKLFFGSGTQLSVL.

The chain employs TRBV11-2 and TRBJ1-1; D remains unclear. Germline CDR1 SGHAT, CDR2 FQNNGV. The CDR3 sequence is 12 residues long. Trimming removed 5 bases at V and 6 bases at J, with 10 bases between. The CDR3 coding sequence is TGTGCCAGCAGCCTCGGACGGTCTGAAGCTTTCTTT. Translation: CASSLGRSEAFF.

This chain joins TRBV7-2 and TRBJ2-2; 7 bases agree with TRBD1. The CDR3 runs 13 residues. CDR1 and CDR2 (germline): SGHTA, FQGNSA. V was clipped by 5 bases and J by 3 bases; unmatched bases: 0. The CDR3 is CASSQGDTGELFF. DNA for the CDR3: TGTGCCAGCAGCCAGGGGGACACCGGGGAGCTGTTTTTT.

The V and J genes are TRBV9 and TRBJ2-2; 8 bases map to TRBD1. This CDR3 comprises 15 residues. J was trimmed by 2 bases and V by 4 bases; bases with no gene match: 4. Germline V gene lookup returns CDR1 SGDLS and CDR2 YYNGEE. In DNA, the CDR3 is TGTGCCAGCAGCCCGACAGGGGTCAACACCGGGGAGCTGTTTTTT. Translated, it gives CASSPTGVNTGELFF.

The gene calls are TRBV9 and TRBJ1-6, with D perhaps matching TRBD1 (6 bases). Trimming stripped 0 bases from V and 10 bases from J, with 14 bases between. The CDR3 is 15 amino acids. From germline, CDR1 is SGDLS and CDR2 YYNGEE. The CDR3 protein is CASSVGGGGRSPLHF. Here the CDR3 DNA reads TGTGCCAGCAGCGTAGGAGGAGGGGGTCGGTCACCCCTCCACTTT. The full variable domain, its missing parts supplied by reference TRBV9 and TRBJ1-6, is DSGVTQTPKHLITATGQRVTLRCSPRSGDLSVYWYQQSLDQGLQFLIQYYNGEERAKGNILERFSAQQFPDLHSELNLSSLELGDSALYFCASSVGGGGRSPLHFGNGTRLTVT.

The chain employs TRBV5-1 and TRBJ1-4; D gene uncertain. Trimming took 0 bases from V and 0 from J, leaving 9 bases between them. This CDR3 is 16 amino acids long. Germline-derived CDR1 and CDR2 are SGHRS and YFSETQ. CDR3 residues: CASSLGVWTTNEKLFF. In DNA form, the CDR3 reads TGCGCCAGCAGCTTGGGGGTTTGGACAACTAATGAAAAACTGTTTTTT.

This chain joins TRBV6-1 and TRBJ2-5, with unresolved D. V was cut by 0 bases and J by 3 bases, with 14 bases left in between. Looked up from germline, CDR1 is MNHNS and CDR2 is SASEGT. The CDR3 sequence is 16 residues long. This CDR3 reads CASSEAVLSGEETQYF. CDR3 DNA: TGTGCCAGCAGTGAAGCGGTATTATCAGGAGAAGAGACCCAGTACTTC.

This rearrangement joins TRBV7-2 to TRBJ1-3; D not resolved. Germline values: CDR1 SGHTA, CDR2 FQGNSA. V was shortened by 3 bases and J by 6 bases, with 15 bases between the two germline ends. The CDR3 runs to 15 residues. The CDR3 region has the DNA TGTGCCAGCAGCTTTGGGCCTCCGAAGGCAAACACCATATATTTT. It codes for CASSFGPPKANTIYF.

This clone came up once. The chain is built from TRBV5-1 and TRBJ2-3; TRBD2 agrees at 10 bases. Looked up from germline, CDR1 is SGHRS and CDR2 is YFSETQ. Trimming removed 4 bases from V and 3 bases from J; junction bases left unmatched: 2. CDR3 length: 14 amino acids. The CDR3 coding sequence is TGCGCCAGCAGCCGTAGCGGGAGGACAGATACGCAGTATTTT. This gives the protein CASSRSGRTDTQYF.

The CDR3 spells CASSRAGRNSPLHF. The CDR3 DNA follows: TGTGCCAGCAGCCGGGCAGGGAGAAATTCACCCCTCCACTTT. This chain connects TRBV5-6 to TRBJ1-6; D may be TRBD1 (5 bases). Germline V lookup: CDR1 SGHDT, CDR2 YYEEEE. Deletions cut 4 bases from V and 7 bases from J, with 12 bases between. CDR3 length: 14 residues.

V gene TRBV2 combines with J gene TRBJ2-3; 11 nucleotides line up with TRBD2. Unmatched junction bases numbered 6, after V lost 7 bases and J lost 0 bases. Germline assignment: CDR1 SNHLY and CDR2 FYNNEI. The CDR3 runs 16 residues. This chain's CDR3 is CASKKTSGASTDTQYF. The CDR3 region has the DNA TGTGCCAGCAAGAAGACTAGCGGGGCTAGCACAGATACGCAGTATTTT.

V usage is TRBV27 and J usage is TRBJ1-6, with TRBD1 matching over 8 bases. The J segment lost 7 bases and the V segment lost 3 bases, leaving 5 bases of the junction unmatched. Germline CDR1 and CDR2: MNHEY and SMNVEV (reference sequence). CDR3 length: 15 amino acids. In DNA form, the CDR3 reads TGTGCCAGCAGTTTGGGTGACAGGGGCAATTCACCCCTCCACTTT. Protein: CASSLGDRGNSPLHF.

This sequence joins TRBV5-1 and TRBJ1-3; D gene uncertain. Trimming took 0 bases from V and 4 from J, leaving 8 bases between them. The length of the CDR3 is 14 residues. CDR1 is SGHRS, CDR2 YFSETQ, per germline. CDR3 residues: CASSLGAYGNTIYF. The CDR3 DNA reads TGCGCCAGCAGCTTGGGGGCTTACGGAAACACCATATATTTT.